This T cell receptor beta chain was retrieved from a study of a mutant IDH1 vaccine in newly diagnosed glioma. V was shortened by 6 bases and J by 11 bases, with 13 bases between the two germline ends. CDR1 DFQATT and CDR2 SNEGSKA come from the germline V gene (reference sequence). The CDR3 is 10 residues long. The time point: baseline, week 1 (first vaccination visit). Treatment indicated: pre-vaccination baseline after standard-of-care therapy. Donor diagnoses consisted of new WHO grade 3 or 4 IDH1-mutant, ATRX-lost astrocytomas. Regarding the study as a whole: Shifts in the top peripheral T cell clonotypes seemed unrelated to pseudoprogression.

Details on this clone: Antigen: not known.

The protocol was immunoSEQ multiplex PCR, while the TCRdb copy is restricted to in-frame clones and leaves out a portion. The repertoire includes 50,000 or so clones, 75% to 90% of them detected once, and approximately 2.5% sits in the top ten. The chain recombines TRBV20-1 with TRBJ1-2; D unresolved. Sequenced material: PBMCs, taken from a glioma patient treated with radiotherapy, temozolomide or both. This receptor was taken from a man aged 35 to 55 with glioma. The CDR3 here is CSAQAGVYTF. The CDR3 bases are TGCAGTGCCCAGGCCGGGGTTTACACCTTC.